Below, 8 T cell receptor beta chains from the same sample are listed, as sequenced in a study of blood T cell repertoires in COVID-19. Some clones are missing from TCRdb's copy, which holds only in-frame ones; the method was immunoSEQ multiplex PCR. Seen here are 300,000 or so clones, roughly 92% observed once, and the top ten hold 2% to 2.5%. Sequenced sample: peripheral blood. The receptors derive from a woman aged 30 to 39 with COVID-19, enrolled during active disease.

This clone was seen only once. This chain uses TRBV24-1 with TRBJ2-1; no clear D gene. This CDR3 is 13 amino acids long. Trimming pared 4 bases from V and 6 bases from J, leaving 9 bases between. From germline, CDR1 is KGHDR and CDR2 SFDVKD. The CDR3 reads CATSDPSINEQFF. CDR3 in DNA: TGTGCCACCAGTGACCCTAGTATCAATGAGCAGTTCTTC.

The J gene is TRBJ1-5, the V gene TRBV7-9; weak D call: TRBD1 (5 bases). Germline V gene sequence: CDR1 SEHNR, CDR2 FQNEAQ (reference sequence). V was shortened by 5 bases and J by 6 bases, with 14 bases between the two germline ends. The CDR3 is 14 residues long. The CDR3 is CASSQDSWAQPQHF. Written as DNA, the CDR3 is TGTGCCAGCAGCCAAGACAGTTGGGCTCAGCCCCAGCATTTT.

This chain joins TRBV5-1 and TRBJ2-5; maybe TRBD1 (6 bases). The ends were cut back, 2 bases at V and 3 bases at J, with 8 bases in the middle. This CDR3 has 13 amino acids. Germline CDR1 reads SGHRS; CDR2 reads YFSETQ. This CDR3 reads CASSLTGKETQYF. CDR3 sequence (DNA): TGCGCCAGCAGCTTAACAGGGAAAGAGACCCAGTACTTC.

The chain couples TRBV6-5 to TRBJ2-6, with a tentative D call TRBD1 (6 bases). Deletions cut 11 bases from V and 3 bases from J, with 11 bases between. This CDR3 has 13 residues. CDR1 and CDR2 from the germline V gene are MNHEY and SVGAGI. In DNA, the CDR3 is TGTGCCGTACAGGGTAATGGGGCCAACGTCCTGACTTTC. This gives the protein CAVQGNGANVLTF.

The chain joins TRBV27 to TRBJ1-5; TRBD1 is a possible D gene (6 bases). Trimming took off 3 bases at V and 7 bases at J, with 16 bases between the two ends. Germline assignment: CDR1 MNHEY and CDR2 SMNVEV (reference sequence). This CDR3 has 15 amino acids. DNA of the CDR3: TGTGCCAGCAGTTTGTATGGGGGGGCAGGCCAGCCCCAGCATTTT. Amino acid sequence: CASSLYGGAGQPQHF.

This clone has just a few counts. The chain combines TRBV24-1 with TRBJ2-6, with D possibly matching TRBD2 (6 bases). There are 17 residues in the CDR3. The V and J ends lost 5 bases and 0 bases respectively, with 13 bases between them. The germline V gene encodes CDR1 KGHDR and CDR2 SFDVKD. CDR3 loop: CATSVAGRPSGANVLTF. The CDR3 nucleotides read TGTGCCACCAGTGTGGCAGGGAGGCCCTCTGGGGCCAACGTCCTGACTTTC.

The chain links TRBV28 to TRBJ1-1; D is possibly TRBD1 (5 bases). The CDR3 sequence is 14 residues long. The V gene's germline CDR1 is MDHEN and CDR2 SYDVKM. The ends were cut back, 7 bases at V and 4 bases at J, with 16 bases in the middle. CDR3 residues: CASTEAGVFTEAFF. As DNA, the CDR3 is TGTGCCAGCACCGAGGCGGGGGTTTTCACTGAAGCTTTCTTT.

The rearrangement uses TRBV20-1 and TRBJ1-1, with a tentative D call TRBD1 (5 bases). From germline, CDR1 is DFQATT and CDR2 SNEGSKA (reference sequence). There are 11 residues in the CDR3. With 6 bases removed from V and 3 bases from J, the gap between germline ends came to 8 bases. The DNA of the CDR3 is TGCAGTGCCGGGGGGGACACTGAAGCTTTCTTT. Translating it yields CSAGGDTEAFF.